The TCR beta chain described here comes from a study of T-cell reconstitution after alpha-beta-depleted transplantation in children. Study-wide results and limits: Once a year had passed after transplant, T-cell counts and diversity came mostly from newly produced T cells. Several hundred expanded graft clones reportedly were the source of alpha-beta T cells about two months after transplant.

The sample holds a few counts of this clonotype. Its antigen is undetermined. The TCRbeta library incorporated unique molecular identifiers. Each CDR3 protein is one row after TCRdb ran MiXCR on the PCR reads. The sample lists 200,000 to 250,000 distinct CDR3 sequences, roughly 24% occurring once. This CDR3 has 14 residues. Germline CDR1 is SQVTM and CDR2 is ANQGSEA. Trimming took 1 base from V and 3 from J; bases not matched to a gene: 3. The sample here was PBMCs, taken before TCRalphabeta/CD19-depleted stem cell transplant. The receptor was derived from a girl under 10 years old with Fanconi anemia, due to receive a stem cell transplant. The V gene is TRBV29-1, the J gene TRBJ2-7, with TRBD1 identical over 10 bases. The CDR3 nucleotides read TGCAGCGTTGAAGGGACAGGGGGGGACTACGAGCAGTACTTC. It yields the protein CSVEGTGGDYEQYF.